Following are 2 T cell receptor beta chains from one sample sequenced in a study of blood T cell repertoires in COVID-19 (dated by TCRdb to the early 2020s). Receptors were amplified or captured by the immunoSEQ multiplex PCR assay. Here the immuneACCESS table is served through TCRdb, limited to in-frame sequences with V and J called. Missing clones are a known gap in these copies; in checked studies unresolved V genes cover under half, and the rest lacks a known reason. The sample table records around 50,000 clones; 70% to 85% of these occur just once. The top ten clones comprise around 10% of the sample. Source material: peripheral blood. The receptor set was obtained from a man at least 80 years old with COVID-19, enrolled during active disease.

Within the sample, this clone is medium-sized. This chain joins TRBV4-3 and TRBJ1-2; TRBD1 aligns across 7 bases. The germline V gene has CDR1 LGHNA and CDR2 YSLEER. CDR3 length: 14 amino acids. The trim removed 3 bases at V and 7 bases at J, leaving 8 bases unmatched. The chain's CDR3 is CASSQGQGGVGYTF. CDR3 DNA: TGCGCCAGCAGCCAGGGGCAAGGGGGCGTTGGCTACACCTTC.

The genes are TRBV29-1 and TRBJ1-2; 8 bases fit TRBD1. The germline V gene has CDR1 SQVTM and CDR2 ANQGSEA. The V and J ends lost 4 bases and 12 bases, in that order; junction bases with no gene match: 4. The CDR3 is 10 amino acids. The CDR3 bases are TGCAGCGTTGGTGACAGGGGAGACACCTTC. This sequence encodes CSVGDRGDTF.